One sample yielded the 2 T cell receptor beta chains listed below, sequenced in a study of cytomegalovirus exposure and HLA in healthy donors (dated by TCRdb to 2016 to 2017). Libraries came from the immunoSEQ multiplex PCR assay. The multiplex PCR relied on a mix of 60 forward primers for TCR Vbeta segments and 13 reverse primers for TCR Jbeta segments. In TCRdb, the immuneACCESS table is reduced to in-frame sequences with V and J assigned. These tables do not hold every clone; where another copy was compared, an unresolved V gene accounts for under half, and the others remain unexplained. In all, the sample holds roughly 180,000 clones, and around 80% of those were seen once. Of the sample, approximately 1.2% falls within the top ten clones. Sequencing was carried out using PBMCs. The receptors were gathered from a girl aged 2 to 9 in good health and CMV-seropositive.

The J gene is TRBJ2-1, the V gene TRBV5-1; TRBD1 matches 9 bases. In germline, CDR1 is SGHRS, CDR2 YFSETQ. V was pared by 0 bases and J by 3 bases, with 4 bases of the junction left unmatched. The CDR3 extends over 16 amino acids. CDR3 nucleotide sequence: TGCGCCAGCAGCTTGGGGGACAGGGCGAACTACAATGAGCAGTTCTTC. It encodes CASSLGDRANYNEQFF. Full variable domain (outside the CDR3, taken from reference TRBV5-1 and TRBJ2-1): KAGVTQTPRYLIKTRGQQVTLSCSPISGHRSVSWYQQTPGQGLQFLFEYFSETQRNKGNFPGRFSGRQFSNSRSEMNVSTLELGDSALYLCASSLGDRANYNEQFFGPGTRLTVL.

This chain links TRBV30 with TRBJ1-1; no reliable D call. Germline loops: CDR1 GTSNPN, CDR2 SVGIG (reference sequence). The CDR3 contains 12 residues. V was cut by 2 bases and J by 2 bases, with 6 bases left in between. The CDR3 loop is CAWSPGNTEAFF. CDR3 sequence (DNA): TGTGCCTGGAGTCCAGGAAACACTGAAGCTTTCTTT.